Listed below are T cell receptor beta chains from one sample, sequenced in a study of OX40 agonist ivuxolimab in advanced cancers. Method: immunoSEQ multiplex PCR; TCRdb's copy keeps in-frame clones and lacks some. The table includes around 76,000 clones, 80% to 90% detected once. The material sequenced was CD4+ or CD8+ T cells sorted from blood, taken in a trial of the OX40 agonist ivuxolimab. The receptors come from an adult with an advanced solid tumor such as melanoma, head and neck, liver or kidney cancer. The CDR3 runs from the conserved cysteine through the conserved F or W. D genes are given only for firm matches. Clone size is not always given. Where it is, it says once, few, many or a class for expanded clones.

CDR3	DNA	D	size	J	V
CASSLLQGNTEAFF	TGTGCCAGCAGCCTTCTACAGGGGAACACTGAAGCTTTCTTT	.	.	TRBJ1-1	TRBV6-1
CASSLAGGPQYEQYF	TGTGCCAGCAGCTTAGCGGGGGGCCCTCAGTACGAGCAGTACTTC	.	.	TRBJ2-7	TRBV7-9
CASSPTSDRGHEQYF	TGTGCCAGCAGCCCGACATCGGACAGGGGCCACGAGCAGTACTTC	TRBD1	.	TRBJ2-7	TRBV5-4
CASSRGGSTTYEQYF	TGCGCCAGCAGCCGCGGCGGGAGTACAACCTACGAGCAGTACTTC	TRBD2	once	TRBJ2-7	TRBV5-1
CASIEAYEQYF	TGCGCCAGCATAGAGGCCTACGAGCAGTACTTC	.	.	TRBJ2-7	TRBV5-1
CASSLGQGHTGELFF	TGCGCCAGCAGCTTGGGACAGGGGCACACCGGGGAGCTGTTTTTT	TRBD1	.	TRBJ2-2	TRBV5-1
CASTRRGTDTQYF	TGTGCCAGTACCCGACGGGGCACAGATACGCAGTATTTT	.	.	TRBJ2-3	TRBV19
CASSGQGADGYTF	TGTGCCAGCAGCGGACAGGGGGCGGATGGCTACACCTTC	TRBD1	.	TRBJ1-2	TRBV2
CASRTSLGLEQFF	TGTGCCAGCAGGACCTCGCTAGGTCTTGAGCAGTTCTTC	.	.	TRBJ2-1	TRBV6-6
CSASHVEQYF	TGCAGTGCTAGTCATGTCGAGCAGTACTTC	.	.	TRBJ2-7	TRBV20-1
CASSFGPTSTDTQYF	TGCGCCAGCAGCTTTGGTCCCACTAGCACAGATACGCAGTATTTT	.	.	TRBJ2-3	TRBV5-1
CASTGRDYGYTF	TGTGCCAGTACAGGGAGGGACTATGGCTACACCTTC	.	.	TRBJ1-2	TRBV19
CASSQLAGEVETQYF	TGCGCCAGCAGCCAACTAGCGGGAGAGGTAGAGACCCAGTACTTC	TRBD2	.	TRBJ2-5	TRBV5-1
CASSQQTGHNQPQHF	TGCGCCAGCAGCCAGCAGACAGGTCACAATCAGCCCCAGCATTTT	.	.	TRBJ1-5	TRBV4-1
CATSRDLTGRGREAFF	TGTGCCACCAGCAGAGATCTGACGGGCAGGGGGCGGGAAGCTTTCTTT	TRBD1	.	TRBJ1-1	TRBV15
CAISRISARTSYGYTF	TGTGCCATCAGTAGAATCTCGGCGCGAACTTCCTATGGCTACACCTTC	.	.	TRBJ1-2	TRBV10-3
CASSLAYGTLNTEAFF	TGCGCCAGCAGCTTGGCCTACGGGACACTGAACACTGAAGCTTTCTTT	.	.	TRBJ1-1	TRBV5-1
CASSLVVRGRSTNEKLFF	TGCGCCAGCAGCTTGGTTGTCAGGGGGAGGTCAACTAATGAAAAACTGTTTTTT	TRBD1	.	TRBJ1-4	TRBV5-1
CASSLGGTIPGINEQFF	TGCGCCAGCAGCTTGGGTGGAACTATTCCAGGGATCAATGAGCAGTTCTTC	.	.	TRBJ2-1	TRBV5-1
CASSSLKRVGAGELFF	TGTGCCAGCAGCTCCCTGAAGAGGGTAGGAGCCGGGGAGCTGTTTTTT	.	.	TRBJ2-2	TRBV7-9
CASSEVQEQPQYF	TGCGCCAGCAGTGAGGTGCAGGAACAGCCCCAGTACTTC	.	.	TRBJ2-5	TRBV10-1
CASSAAGTVSYNEQFF	TGCGCCAGCAGTGCTGCCGGGACGGTCTCCTACAATGAGCAGTTCTTC	.	.	TRBJ2-1	TRBV10-1
CASSLGGALANYGYTF	TGTGCCAGCAGTTTGGGCGGGGCTTTAGCAAACTATGGCTACACCTTC	.	.	TRBJ1-2	TRBV28
CASSLAFGQESTDTQYF	TGTGCCAGCAGCTTAGCATTTGGACAGGAATCCACAGATACGCAGTATTTT	TRBD1	.	TRBJ2-3	TRBV7-9
CASSLLSYEQYF	TGTGCCAGCAGTTTACTGTCCTACGAGCAGTACTTC	.	.	TRBJ2-7	TRBV28
CASSPRLNIASYEQYF	TGTGCCAGCTCACCCAGACTGAACATAGCCTCCTACGAGCAGTACTTC	.	.	TRBJ2-7	TRBV18
CASSQGYRGNQPQHF	TGTGCCAGCTCACAGGGGTACAGGGGGAATCAGCCCCAGCATTTT	TRBD1	once	TRBJ1-5	TRBV18
CASSLATSSYNEQFF	TGCGCCAGCAGCTTGGCTACAAGCTCCTACAATGAGCAGTTCTTC	.	.	TRBJ2-1	TRBV5-1
CASSLAGTNGNEQFF	TGTGCCAGCAGTCTAGCGGGGACCAACGGGAATGAGCAGTTCTTC	TRBD2	once	TRBJ2-1	TRBV6-5
CASSFSGEETQYF	TGCGCCAGCAGCTTTAGCGGGGAAGAGACCCAGTACTTC	TRBD2	.	TRBJ2-5	TRBV5-1
CASSQASGRTYNEQFF	TGCGCCAGCAGCCAAGCTTCGGGCCGTACCTACAATGAGCAGTTCTTC	.	.	TRBJ2-1	TRBV4-1